Shown below are 27 T cell receptor beta chains from a single sample sequenced in a study of PD-1 blockade in classical Hodgkin lymphoma. Noted time point: cycle 4 day 1 (C4D1), after five to seven weeks of nivolumab. After autologous stem cell transplantation all patients relapsed, and prior brentuximab vedotin exposure differed between cohorts. Purification of CD4+ T cells from thawed PBMCs was achieved by magnetic negative selection. TCRdb keeps only in-frame clones here, not all; method: immunoSEQ multiplex PCR. The data contain 18,000 or so clones, more than 65% of them singletons. Specimen: CD4+ T cells from blood, collected before the fourth cycle of nivolumab. The receptors derive from a human donor with classical Hodgkin lymphoma.

This clone was recorded once. CDR3 sequence: CAWSIGGSDTEAFF. In nucleotides, the CDR3 is TGTGCCTGGAGTATTGGCGGTTCGGACACTGAAGCTTTCTTT. The rearrangement links TRBV30 to TRBJ1-1; D is unresolved. This CDR3 has 14 amino acids. Germline V lookup: CDR1 GTSNPN, CDR2 SVGIG (reference sequence). Trimming left V 2 bases short and J 3 bases short, with 13 bases between. The variable domain in full, with the rest retrieved from reference TRBV30 and TRBJ1-1, is SQTIHQWPATLVQPVGSPLSLECTVEGTSNPNLYWYRQAAGRGLQLLFYSVGIGQISSEVPQNLSASRPQDRQFILSSKKLLLSDSGFYLCAWSIGGSDTEAFFGQGTRLTVV.

This chain connects TRBV4-1 to TRBJ2-5; D may be TRBD1 (6 bases). Germline V gene sequence: CDR1 MGHRA, CDR2 YSYEKL. The CDR3 has 15 residues. Trimming took off 1 base at V and 5 bases at J, with 14 bases between the two ends. The CDR3 DNA follows: TGCGCCAGCAGCCAAGGGACATTTGGGGGCGAGACCCAGTACTTC. It encodes CASSQGTFGGETQYF.

This rearrangement joins TRBV5-8 to TRBJ2-2; D is ambiguous. The length of the CDR3 is 10 residues. V was shortened by 1 base and J by 10 bases, with 2 bases between the two germline ends. CDR1 is SGHTS and CDR2 is YDEGEE in the germline V gene. The CDR3 here is CASSLLELFF. The CDR3, as DNA: TGTGCCAGCAGCTTGTTGGAGCTGTTTTTT.

This clone is labeled medium-sized. The chain links TRBV11-3 to TRBJ1-1; a weak D match, TRBD1 (6 bases). Trimming removed 0 bases at V and 11 bases at J, with 19 bases between. This CDR3 is built from 15 residues. The germline V gene has CDR1 SGHNT and CDR2 YENEEA. The CDR3, as DNA: TGTGCCAGCAGCTTAGAGGGTGCTGGACTGGGGGCGGCTTTCTTT. Translating it yields CASSLEGAGLGAAFF.

The rearrangement links TRBV5-4 to TRBJ1-1; D perhaps matches TRBD1 (6 bases). Germline CDR1 is SGHNT and CDR2 is YYREEE (reference sequence). V was pared by 5 bases and J by 0 bases, with 11 bases between. The length of the CDR3 is 14 residues. The CDR3, as DNA: TGTGCCAGCAGACGAGGGGGGATGAACACTGAAGCTTTCTTT. Amino acids: CASRRGGMNTEAFF.

This chain links TRBV18 with TRBJ1-1; the D is unclear. CDR1 and CDR2 (germline): KGHSH, LQKENI. Trimming took off 0 bases at V and 9 bases at J, with 11 bases between the two ends. The CDR3 extends over 13 amino acids. The CDR3 DNA reads as TGTGCCAGCTCACCACCGGCTAGTGTCAAAGCTTTCTTT. It encodes CASSPPASVKAFF.

The chain has TRBV5-4 and TRBJ1-2; the match to TRBD1 covers 12 bases. The CDR3 is made up of 16 amino acids. Looked up from germline, CDR1 is SGHNT and CDR2 is YYREEE (reference sequence). Trimming removed 4 bases from V and 0 bases from J; junction bases left unmatched: 4. CDR3 DNA sequence: TGTGCCAGCAGCCCGGGACAGGGGGCTACTAACTATGGCTACACCTTC. Its translation is CASSPGQGATNYGYTF.

The chain joins TRBV5-6 to TRBJ2-1; 10 bases line up with TRBD1. The junction had 4 bases not matched to a gene; V was cut back by 0 bases and J by 7 bases. The germline gives CDR1 SGHDT, CDR2 YYEEEE. This CDR3 contains 15 residues. CDR3: CASSLAGQGWNEQFF. CDR3 DNA: TGTGCCAGCAGCTTGGCGGGACAGGGGTGGAATGAGCAGTTCTTC.

The genes are TRBV19 and TRBJ2-1; D ambiguous. Trimming took off 5 bases at V and 4 bases at J, with 12 bases between the two ends. The CDR3 sequence is 14 residues long. Germline assignment: CDR1 LNHDA and CDR2 SQIVND (reference sequence). CDR3 residues: CASSPAPAYNEQFF. The CDR3 DNA reads TGTGCCAGTAGTCCAGCCCCCGCATACAATGAGCAGTTCTTC. The variable domain in full, with the rest retrieved from reference TRBV19 and TRBJ2-1, is DGGITQSPKYLFRKEGQNVTLSCEQNLNHDAMYWYRQDPGQGLRLIYYSQIVNDFQKGDIAEGYSVSREKKESFPLTVTSAQKNPTAFYLCASSPAPAYNEQFFGPGTRLTVL.

The chain has TRBV27 and TRBJ2-1; 10 positions agree with TRBD2. Losses at the gene ends were 7 bases for V and 4 bases for J; bases not matched to a gene: 7. Per the germline V gene, CDR1 is MNHEY and CDR2 is SMNVEV (reference sequence). The CDR3 is made up of 15 amino acids. The CDR3 DNA sequence: TGTGCCAGCACTAGCGGGAGATCGGCTTACAATGAGCAGTTCTTC. This translates into CASTSGRSAYNEQFF.

The rearrangement links TRBV5-1 to TRBJ1-6; 11 nucleotides agree with TRBD1. V shed 4 bases and J 0 bases; nucleotides not matched to a gene: 3. This CDR3 comprises 17 residues. Germline CDR1 is SGHRS and CDR2 is YFSETQ. CDR3 bases: TGCGCCAGCAGCGAGGGACAGGGGGGCTCCTATAATTCACCCCTCCACTTT. This translates into CASSEGQGGSYNSPLHF.

V usage is TRBV11-3 and J usage is TRBJ2-7; D is possibly TRBD2 (6 bases). This CDR3 spans 14 amino acids. V was shortened by 3 bases and J by 3 bases, with 12 bases between the two germline ends. Germline V gene data show CDR1 as SGHNT and CDR2 as YENEEA. This CDR3 is CASSFRRGSYEQYF. DNA for the CDR3: TGTGCCAGCAGCTTTCGGAGGGGCAGCTACGAGCAGTACTTC.

V gene TRBV5-4 combines with J gene TRBJ1-1; weak D call: TRBD1 (5 bases). Germline V lookup: CDR1 SGHNT, CDR2 YYREEE (reference sequence). The CDR3 is made up of 15 amino acids. The V gene lost 2 bases and the J gene lost 8 bases, with 19 bases spanning the gap. The CDR3 loop is CASSFGGLVLGEAFF. The CDR3 DNA sequence: TGTGCCAGCAGCTTCGGGGGACTGGTTTTGGGGGAAGCTTTCTTT.

This clone was seen only a few times. The rearrangement links TRBV5-6 to TRBJ2-7, with D perhaps being TRBD1 or TRBD2 (5 bases each). Trimming shortened V by 4 bases and J by 13 bases, and 18 bases separated the two germline ends. Germline values: CDR1 SGHDT, CDR2 YYEEEE. The CDR3 consists of 12 residues. For the CDR3, the DNA is TGTGCCAGCAGCCAACCCGGGACCCGGTACTACTTC. Translating it yields CASSQPGTRYYF.

This clone was counted a single time. The V call is TRBV28, the J call TRBJ1-4; TRBD1 matches 9 bases. There are 16 residues in the CDR3. The V gene's germline CDR1 is MDHEN and CDR2 SYDVKM. Unmatched junction bases numbered 14, after V lost 8 bases and J lost 7 bases. The CDR3 region is CASSSYTGGLREKLFF. CDR3 DNA sequence: TGTGCCAGCTCTTCCTATACAGGGGGCTTACGTGAAAAACTGTTTTTT.

The chain uses TRBV5-1 and TRBJ2-2, with D possibly matching TRBD1 (6 bases). The germline CDR1 and CDR2 sequences are SGHRS and YFSETQ. The V gene lost 4 bases and the J gene lost 1 base, with 14 bases spanning the gap. This CDR3 has 16 amino acids. This chain's CDR3 is CASSPSGTLNTGELFF. The CDR3 DNA follows: TGCGCCAGCAGCCCGTCCGGGACACTGAACACCGGGGAGCTGTTTTTT.

The chain recombines TRBV4-2 with TRBJ1-1, with 7 bases fitting TRBD1. The CDR3 is made up of 16 amino acids. CDR1 is LGHNA and CDR2 is YNFKEQ in the germline V gene. Trimming at V came to 1 base and at J to 1 base, leaving 6 bases not matched to a gene. CDR3 amino acids: CASSQVEGAENTEAFF. DNA for the CDR3: TGTGCCAGCAGCCAAGTTGAGGGGGCGGAGAACACTGAAGCTTTCTTT.

CDR3 sequence (DNA): TGTGCCAGCAGCTTACAAGGGGCCGGGAACACTGAAGCTTTCTTT. Amino acid sequence: CASSLQGAGNTEAFF. This chain uses TRBV7-3 with TRBJ1-1, with D possibly matching TRBD1 (5 bases). Germline V lookup: CDR1 SGHTA, CDR2 FQGTGA. The CDR3 has 15 residues. The V and J ends lost 2 bases and 1 base respectively, with 11 bases between them.

The chain recombines TRBV18 with TRBJ1-4; TRBD1 is a possible D gene (6 bases). Trimming left V 3 bases short and J 0 bases short, with 8 bases between. This CDR3 spans 15 amino acids. Per the germline V gene, CDR1 is KGHSH and CDR2 is LQKENI. The CDR3, as DNA: TGTGCCAGCTCACCGGACAGTGCAACTAATGAAAAACTGTTTTTT. Protein: CASSPDSATNEKLFF.

This clone turned up a few times. The chain recombines TRBV27 with TRBJ1-1; no reliable D call. CDR3 length: 13 residues. V gave up 4 bases and J gave up 0 bases, with 6 bases separating them. The germline V gene encodes CDR1 MNHEY and CDR2 SMNVEV (reference sequence). The CDR3 loop is CASSSNMNTEAFF. CDR3 DNA sequence: TGTGCCAGCAGTTCTAATATGAACACTGAAGCTTTCTTT.

The chain is built from TRBV10-3 and TRBJ1-1; possibly TRBD1 for D (5 bases). The V end was cut by 4 bases, the J end by 0 bases, with 6 bases between. This CDR3 region has 13 residues. CDR1 and CDR2 from the germline V gene are ENHRY and SYGVKD. The CDR3 here is CAISVGVNTEAFF. In DNA, the CDR3 is TGTGCCATCAGTGTGGGGGTGAACACTGAAGCTTTCTTT.

The rearrangement uses TRBV18 and TRBJ1-2, with D possibly matching TRBD1 (6 bases). The ends were cut back, 1 base at V and 4 bases at J, with 19 bases in the middle. Germline values: CDR1 KGHSH, CDR2 LQKENI. The CDR3 has 17 amino acids. CDR3 region: CASSPQTGSKISYGYTF. Here the CDR3 DNA reads TGTGCCAGCTCACCACAAACAGGGTCCAAAATTTCCTATGGCTACACCTTC.

The rearrangement links TRBV5-1 to TRBJ2-7, with D possibly being TRBD2 (6 bases). The CDR3 has 12 amino acids. V gave up 3 bases and J gave up 8 bases, with 12 bases separating them. Germline CDR1 is SGHRS and CDR2 is YFSETQ. The CDR3 DNA sequence: TGCGCCAGCAGCTCCGGGACTTTAAAGCAGTACTTC. Residues: CASSSGTLKQYF.

The chain is built from TRBV28 and TRBJ1-5, with a tentative D call TRBD1 (5 bases). The germline gives CDR1 MDHEN, CDR2 SYDVKM. The V gene lost 4 bases and the J gene lost 0 bases, with 10 bases spanning the gap. The CDR3 totals 15 residues. CDR3 sequence reads: CASSSGSYSNQPQHF. The CDR3 coding sequence is TGTGCCAGCAGTTCAGGGTCTTATAGCAATCAGCCCCAGCATTTT.

The V gene is TRBV5-4, the J gene TRBJ2-1; 10 bases line up with TRBD2. CDR1 is SGHNT, CDR2 YYREEE, per germline (reference sequence). The CDR3 runs to 15 residues. V was pared by 1 base and J by 9 bases, with 7 bases of the junction left unmatched. CDR3 protein: CASSLIAGGVSEQFF. The CDR3 region has the DNA TGTGCCAGCAGCTTGATAGCGGGAGGAGTAAGTGAGCAGTTCTTC.

The chain couples TRBV18 to TRBJ2-1; D gene uncertain. The CDR3 has 14 amino acids. Germline V gene sequence: CDR1 KGHSH, CDR2 LQKENI. Trimming pared 3 bases from V and 8 bases from J, leaving 14 bases between. The CDR3 DNA reads as TGTGCCAGCTCACCTCCATCCGGCCGGTATGAGCAGTTCTTC. Its protein is CASSPPSGRYEQFF.

J is TRBJ2-3 and V is TRBV2; D remains unclear. This CDR3 is 16 amino acids long. V was cut by 0 bases and J by 0 bases, with 10 bases left in between. CDR1 is SNHLY and CDR2 is FYNNEI in the germline V gene. CDR3 amino acids: CASSEALGSSTDTQYF. As DNA, the CDR3 is TGTGCCAGCAGTGAAGCCCTCGGATCTAGCACAGATACGCAGTATTTT. The variable domain in full, completed from reference TRBV2 and TRBJ2-3, reads EPEVTQTPSHQVTQMGQEVILRCVPISNHLYFYWYRQILGQKVEFLVSFYNNEISEKSEIFDDQFSVERPDGSNFTLKIRSTKLEDSAMYFCASSEALGSSTDTQYFGPGTRLTVL.